This T cell receptor (beta chain) came from a study of T cells expressing NK-cell markers. The overall study: HCMV seropositivity characterized most of the eight sequenced donors, and seronegativity one. Study results and caveats: Uncertainty persisted over the HCMV specificity of expanded NKG2C+ T cell clones. In a few donors, dominant clonotypes made up roughly 25-60.1% of CD3+CD56-NKG2C+ cells.

TCRdb re-called the 5' RACE reads and catalogs CDR3 proteins one per entry, DNA excluded. The listing records about 550,000 distinct CDR3 sequences. In the case of this clonotype: Its antigen is as yet unknown.

Germline CDR1 reads DFQATT; CDR2 reads SNEGSKA (reference sequence). The CDR3 is 14 amino acids. This receptor was identified in a man aged 18 to 29 in good health. Sequenced input: blood T cells: a sorted CD56 or NKG2C T cell subset, CD4+ or CD8+ T cells, or bulk PBMC T cells (not recorded which). The J gene is TRBJ2-1, the V gene TRBV20-1; TCRdb gives TRBD2 as the D gene, but with no DNA this cannot be confirmed. CDR3 sequence: CSASSSGRAREQFF.